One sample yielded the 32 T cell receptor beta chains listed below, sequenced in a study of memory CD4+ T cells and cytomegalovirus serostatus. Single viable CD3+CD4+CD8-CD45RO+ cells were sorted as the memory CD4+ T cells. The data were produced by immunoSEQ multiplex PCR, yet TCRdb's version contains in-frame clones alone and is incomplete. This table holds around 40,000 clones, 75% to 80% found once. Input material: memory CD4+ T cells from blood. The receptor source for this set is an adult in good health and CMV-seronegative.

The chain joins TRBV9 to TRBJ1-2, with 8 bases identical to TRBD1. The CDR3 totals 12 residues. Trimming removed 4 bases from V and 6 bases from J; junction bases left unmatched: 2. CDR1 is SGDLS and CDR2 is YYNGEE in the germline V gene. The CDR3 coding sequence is TGTGCCAGCAGCCAGGGGGCCAATGGCTACACCTTC. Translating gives CASSQGANGYTF.

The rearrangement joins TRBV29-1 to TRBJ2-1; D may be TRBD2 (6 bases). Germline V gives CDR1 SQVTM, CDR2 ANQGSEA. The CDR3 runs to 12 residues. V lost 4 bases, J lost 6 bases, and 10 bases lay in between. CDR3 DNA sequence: TGCAGCGTTGTCGGGACTTTCAATGAGCAGTTCTTC. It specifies CSVVGTFNEQFF.

CDR3 nucleotides: TGCGCCAGCAGCTTCGGGGGTGGGGATAATTCACCCCTCCACTTT. Translation gives CASSFGGGDNSPLHF. V usage is TRBV5-1 and J usage is TRBJ1-6; tentatively, D is TRBD1 (5 bases). Germline CDR1 and CDR2: SGHRS and YFSETQ. CDR3 length: 15 amino acids. Trimming removed 2 bases at V and 5 bases at J, with 11 bases between.

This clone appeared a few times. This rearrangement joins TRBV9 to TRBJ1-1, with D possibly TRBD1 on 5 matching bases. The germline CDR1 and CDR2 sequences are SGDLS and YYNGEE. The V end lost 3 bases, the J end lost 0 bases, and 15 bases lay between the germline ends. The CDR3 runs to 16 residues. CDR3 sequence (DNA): TGTGCCAGCAGCGCTGGGACGACAGCCATGAACACTGAAGCTTTCTTT. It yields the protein CASSAGTTAMNTEAFF.

The DNA for the CDR3 is TGTGCCAGTAGTCCCCAGGGAAGGAGGAGCACTGAAGCTTTCTTT. It specifies CASSPQGRRSTEAFF. V gene TRBV19 combines with J gene TRBJ1-1, with D perhaps matching TRBD1 (5 bases). The CDR3 length is 15 residues. Per germline, CDR1 LNHDA and CDR2 SQIVND (reference sequence). V was trimmed by 5 bases and J by 4 bases, leaving 17 bases between them. Complete variable domain (other parts from reference TRBV19 and TRBJ1-1): DGGITQSPKYLFRKEGQNVTLSCEQNLNHDAMYWYRQDPGQGLRLIYYSQIVNDFQKGDIAEGYSVSREKKESFPLTVTSAQKNPTAFYLCASSPQGRRSTEAFFGQGTRLTVV.

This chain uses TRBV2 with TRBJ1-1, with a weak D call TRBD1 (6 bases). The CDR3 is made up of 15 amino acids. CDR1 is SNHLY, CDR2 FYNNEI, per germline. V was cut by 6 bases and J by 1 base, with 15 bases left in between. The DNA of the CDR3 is TGTGCCAGCAGATACAGGGCCCGTTCGAACACTGAAGCTTTCTTT. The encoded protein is CASRYRARSNTEAFF.

The CDR3 bases are TGTGCCAGCAGCTCTAGACAGAGCTCCTATAATTCACCCCTCCACTTT. Protein product: CASSSRQSSYNSPLHF. The rearrangement uses TRBV11-2 and TRBJ1-6, with D possibly TRBD1 on 5 matching bases. CDR3 length equals 16 residues. Deletions cut 4 bases from V and 0 bases from J, with 10 bases between. The germline CDR1 and CDR2 sequences are SGHAT and FQNNGV.

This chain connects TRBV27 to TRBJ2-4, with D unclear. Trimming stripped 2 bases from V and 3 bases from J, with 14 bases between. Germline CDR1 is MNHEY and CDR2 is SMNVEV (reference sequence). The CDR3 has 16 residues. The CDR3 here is CASSLQGGSYKNIQYF. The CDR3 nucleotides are TGTGCCAGCAGTTTACAAGGCGGCTCCTACAAAAACATTCAGTACTTC.

The CDR3 here is CASSFGTGGSMNTEAFF. CDR3 nucleotides: TGTGCCAGCAGCTTCGGTACAGGGGGCTCGATGAACACTGAAGCTTTCTTT. The genes are TRBV7-8 and TRBJ1-1, with 9 bases fitting TRBD1. V was pared by 3 bases and J by 0 bases, with 8 bases of the junction left unmatched. The CDR3 sequence is 17 residues long. From germline, CDR1 is SGHVS and CDR2 FQNEAQ.

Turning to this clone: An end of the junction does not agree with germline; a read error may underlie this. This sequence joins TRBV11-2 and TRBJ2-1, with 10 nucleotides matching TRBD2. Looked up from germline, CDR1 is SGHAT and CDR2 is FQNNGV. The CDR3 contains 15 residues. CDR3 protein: CAGSLVSGGGNEQFF. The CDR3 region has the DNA TGTGCCGGCAGCTTAGTCAGCGGGGGGGGAAATGAGCAGTTCTTC.

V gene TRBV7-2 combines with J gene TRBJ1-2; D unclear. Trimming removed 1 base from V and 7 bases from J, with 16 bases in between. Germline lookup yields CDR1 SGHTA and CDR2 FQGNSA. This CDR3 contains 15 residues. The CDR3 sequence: CASSLDGSGFGGYTF. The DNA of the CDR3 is TGTGCCAGCAGCTTAGATGGAAGTGGGTTCGGTGGCTACACCTTC.

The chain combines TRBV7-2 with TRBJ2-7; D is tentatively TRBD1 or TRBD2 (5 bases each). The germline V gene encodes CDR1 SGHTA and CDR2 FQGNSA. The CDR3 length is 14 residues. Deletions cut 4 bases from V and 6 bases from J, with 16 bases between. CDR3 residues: CASSSSGTAVEQYF. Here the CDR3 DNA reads TGTGCCAGCAGCTCTTCCGGGACCGCGGTCGAGCAGTACTTC.

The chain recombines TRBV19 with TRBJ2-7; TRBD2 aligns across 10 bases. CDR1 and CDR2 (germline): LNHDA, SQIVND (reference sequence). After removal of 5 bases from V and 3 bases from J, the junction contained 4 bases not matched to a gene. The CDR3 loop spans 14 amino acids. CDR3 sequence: CASSPQRGGYEQYF. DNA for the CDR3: TGTGCCAGTAGTCCCCAGCGGGGGGGCTACGAGCAGTACTTC.

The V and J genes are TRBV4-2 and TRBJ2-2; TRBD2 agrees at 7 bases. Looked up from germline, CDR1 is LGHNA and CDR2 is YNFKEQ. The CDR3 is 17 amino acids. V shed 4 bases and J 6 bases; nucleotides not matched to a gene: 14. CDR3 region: CASSPSPGAGRAGELFF. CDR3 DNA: TGTGCCAGCAGCCCGTCTCCAGGCGCAGGGAGGGCCGGGGAGCTGTTTTTT.

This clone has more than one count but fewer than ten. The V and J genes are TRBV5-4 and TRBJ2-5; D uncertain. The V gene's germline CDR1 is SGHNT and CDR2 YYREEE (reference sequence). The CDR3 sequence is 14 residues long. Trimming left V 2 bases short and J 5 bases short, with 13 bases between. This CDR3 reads CASSFIASMETQYF. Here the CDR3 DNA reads TGTGCCAGCAGCTTCATCGCTAGTATGGAGACCCAGTACTTC. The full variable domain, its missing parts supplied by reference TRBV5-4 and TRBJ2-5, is ETGVTQSPTHLIKTRGQQVTLRCSSQSGHNTVSWYQQALGQGPQFIFQYYREEENGRGNFPPRFSGLQFPNYSSELNVNALELDDSALYLCASSFIASMETQYFGPGTRLLVL.

The CDR3 is CASSLVGDRDTNEQFF. CDR3 coding DNA: TGTGCCAGCAGCTTAGTAGGAGACCGGGACACCAATGAGCAGTTCTTC. This sequence joins TRBV7-9 and TRBJ2-1; maybe TRBD1 (6 bases). With 1 base removed from V and 6 bases from J, the gap between germline ends came to 16 bases. Germline V lookup: CDR1 SEHNR, CDR2 FQNEAQ (reference sequence). CDR3 length: 16 amino acids.

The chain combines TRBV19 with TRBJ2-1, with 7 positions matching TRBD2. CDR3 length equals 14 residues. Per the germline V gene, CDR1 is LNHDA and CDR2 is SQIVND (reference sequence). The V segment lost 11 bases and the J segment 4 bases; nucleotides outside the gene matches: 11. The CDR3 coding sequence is TGTGCCGCCGGCGGCGGGGGTTCGTACAATGAGCAGTTCTTC. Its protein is CAAGGGGSYNEQFF. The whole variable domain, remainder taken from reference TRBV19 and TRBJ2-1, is DGGITQSPKYLFRKEGQNVTLSCEQNLNHDAMYWYRQDPGQGLRLIYYSQIVNDFQKGDIAEGYSVSREKKESFPLTVTSAQKNPTAFYLCAAGGGGSYNEQFFGPGTRLTVL.

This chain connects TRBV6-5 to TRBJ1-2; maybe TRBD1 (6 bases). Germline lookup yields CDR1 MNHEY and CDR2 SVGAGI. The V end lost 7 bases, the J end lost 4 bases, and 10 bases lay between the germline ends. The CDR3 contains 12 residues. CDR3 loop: CASTDRFYGYTF. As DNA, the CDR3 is TGTGCCAGCACCGACAGGTTCTATGGCTACACCTTC.

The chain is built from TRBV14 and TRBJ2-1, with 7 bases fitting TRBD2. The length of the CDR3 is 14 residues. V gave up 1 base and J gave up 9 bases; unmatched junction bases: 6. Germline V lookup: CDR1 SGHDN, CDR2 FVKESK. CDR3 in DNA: TGTGCCAGCAGCCAAGTGGCGACTAGCAGTGAGCAGTTCTTC. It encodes CASSQVATSSEQFF.

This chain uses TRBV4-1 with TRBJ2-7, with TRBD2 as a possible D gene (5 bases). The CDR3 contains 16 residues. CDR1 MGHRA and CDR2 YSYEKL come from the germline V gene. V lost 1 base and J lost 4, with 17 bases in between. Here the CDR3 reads CASSQAPGVQMYEQYF. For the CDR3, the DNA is TGCGCCAGCAGCCAAGCCCCCGGGGTCCAAATGTACGAGCAGTACTTC.

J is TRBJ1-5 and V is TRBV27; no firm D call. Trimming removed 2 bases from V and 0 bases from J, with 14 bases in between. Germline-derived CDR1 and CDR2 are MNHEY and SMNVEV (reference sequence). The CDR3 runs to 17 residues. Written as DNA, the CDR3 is TGTGCCAGCAGTTTAACATCGGGTTCTTATAGCAATCAGCCCCAGCATTTT. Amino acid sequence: CASSLTSGSYSNQPQHF.

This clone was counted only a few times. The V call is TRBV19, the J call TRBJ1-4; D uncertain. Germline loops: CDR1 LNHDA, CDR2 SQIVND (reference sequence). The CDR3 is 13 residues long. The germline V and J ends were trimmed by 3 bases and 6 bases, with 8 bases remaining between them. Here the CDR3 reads CASSIRTYEKLFF. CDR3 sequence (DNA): TGTGCCAGTAGTATCAGGACTTATGAAAAACTGTTTTTT.

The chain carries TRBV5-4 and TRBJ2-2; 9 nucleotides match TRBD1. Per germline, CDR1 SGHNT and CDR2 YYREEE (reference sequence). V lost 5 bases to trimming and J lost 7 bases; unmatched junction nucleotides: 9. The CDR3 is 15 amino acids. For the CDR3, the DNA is TGTGCCAGCAGACGGTCAGGGACAGGGATCGGGGAGCTGTTTTTT. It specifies CASRRSGTGIGELFF.

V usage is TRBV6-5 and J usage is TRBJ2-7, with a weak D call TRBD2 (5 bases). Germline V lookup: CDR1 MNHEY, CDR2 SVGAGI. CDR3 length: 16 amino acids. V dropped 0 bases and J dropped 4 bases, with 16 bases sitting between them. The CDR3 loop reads CASSYSQPSTGYEQYF. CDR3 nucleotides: TGTGCCAGCAGTTACTCTCAGCCCAGCACGGGGTACGAGCAGTACTTC.

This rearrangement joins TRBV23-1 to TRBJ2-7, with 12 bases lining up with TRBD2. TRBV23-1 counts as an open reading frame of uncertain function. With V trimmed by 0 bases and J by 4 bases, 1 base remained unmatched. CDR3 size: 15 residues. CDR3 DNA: TGCGCCAGCAGTCAATCGACTAGCGGGGGTTACGAGCAGTACTTC. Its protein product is CASSQSTSGGYEQYF.

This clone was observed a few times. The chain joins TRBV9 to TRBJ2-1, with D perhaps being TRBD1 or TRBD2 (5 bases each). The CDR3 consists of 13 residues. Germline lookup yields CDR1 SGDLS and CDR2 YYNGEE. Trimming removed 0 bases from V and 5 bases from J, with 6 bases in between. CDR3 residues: CASSVVGDNEQFF. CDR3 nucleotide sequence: TGTGCCAGCAGCGTAGTGGGGGACAATGAGCAGTTCTTC. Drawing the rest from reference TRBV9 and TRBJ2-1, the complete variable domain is DSGVTQTPKHLITATGQRVTLRCSPRSGDLSVYWYQQSLDQGLQFLIQYYNGEERAKGNILERFSAQQFPDLHSELNLSSLELGDSALYFCASSVVGDNEQFFGPGTRLTVL.

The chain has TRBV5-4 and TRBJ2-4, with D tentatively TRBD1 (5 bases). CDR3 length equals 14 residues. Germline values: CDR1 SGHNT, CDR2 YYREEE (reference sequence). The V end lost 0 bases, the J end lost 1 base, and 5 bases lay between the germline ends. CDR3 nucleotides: TGTGCCAGCAGCTTGGACAGGGCCAAAAACATTCAGTACTTC. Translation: CASSLDRAKNIQYF.

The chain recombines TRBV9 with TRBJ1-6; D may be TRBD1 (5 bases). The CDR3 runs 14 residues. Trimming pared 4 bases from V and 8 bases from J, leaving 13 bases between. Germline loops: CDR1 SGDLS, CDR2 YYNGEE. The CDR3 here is CASSSQRDYSPLHF. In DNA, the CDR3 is TGTGCCAGCAGCTCGCAACGGGACTATTCACCCCTCCACTTT. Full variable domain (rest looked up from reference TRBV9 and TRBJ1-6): DSGVTQTPKHLITATGQRVTLRCSPRSGDLSVYWYQQSLDQGLQFLIQYYNGEERAKGNILERFSAQQFPDLHSELNLSSLELGDSALYFCASSSQRDYSPLHFGNGTRLTVT.

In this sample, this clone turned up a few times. This CDR3 reads CASSERSGRGNQPQHF. The CDR3 coding sequence is TGTGCCAGCAGTGAAAGATCCGGTAGGGGCAATCAGCCCCAGCATTTT. The V gene is TRBV6-1, the J gene TRBJ1-5, with D unresolved. Trimming took off 2 bases at V and 2 bases at J, with 13 bases between the two ends. The CDR3 consists of 16 residues. The germline CDR1 and CDR2 sequences are MNHNS and SASEGT.

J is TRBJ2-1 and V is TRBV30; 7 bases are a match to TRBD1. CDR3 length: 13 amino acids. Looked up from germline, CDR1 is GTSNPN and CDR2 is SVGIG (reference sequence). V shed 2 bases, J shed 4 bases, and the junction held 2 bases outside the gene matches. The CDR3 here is CAWSWTGYNEQFF. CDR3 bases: TGTGCCTGGAGTTGGACAGGTTACAATGAGCAGTTCTTC.

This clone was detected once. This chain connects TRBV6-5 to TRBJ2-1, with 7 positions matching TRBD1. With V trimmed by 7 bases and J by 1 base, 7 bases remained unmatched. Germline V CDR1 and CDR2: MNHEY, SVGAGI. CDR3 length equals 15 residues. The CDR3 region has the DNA TGTGCCAGCACCTACGCAGGGGGATCCTACAATGAGCAGTTCTTC. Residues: CASTYAGGSYNEQFF.

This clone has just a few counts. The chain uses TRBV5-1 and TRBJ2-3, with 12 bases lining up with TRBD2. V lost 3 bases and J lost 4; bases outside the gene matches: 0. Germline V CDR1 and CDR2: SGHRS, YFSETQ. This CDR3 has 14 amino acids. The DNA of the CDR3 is TGCGCCAGCAGCTCTAGCGGGGGGGCAGATACGCAGTATTTT. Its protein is CASSSSGGADTQYF.